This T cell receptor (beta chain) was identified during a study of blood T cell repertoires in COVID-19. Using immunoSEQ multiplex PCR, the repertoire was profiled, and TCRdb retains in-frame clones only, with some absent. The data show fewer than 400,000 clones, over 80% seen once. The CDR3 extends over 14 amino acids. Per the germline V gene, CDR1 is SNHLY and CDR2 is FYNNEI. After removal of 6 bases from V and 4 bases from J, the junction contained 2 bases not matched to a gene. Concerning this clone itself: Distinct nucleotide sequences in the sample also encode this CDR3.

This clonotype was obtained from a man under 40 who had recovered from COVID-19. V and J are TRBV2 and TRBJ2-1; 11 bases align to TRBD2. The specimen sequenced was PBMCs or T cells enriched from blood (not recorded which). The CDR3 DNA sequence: TGTGCCAGCAGGGGACTAGCGGATTACAATGAGCAGTTCTTC. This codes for CASRGLADYNEQFF.